Listed here is a single T cell receptor beta chain. Its cognate antigen is unknown. Method: immunoSEQ multiplex PCR; TCRdb's copy keeps in-frame clones and lacks some. Here the sample spans about 110,000 clones, roughly 90% being singletons. CDR1 is LNHNV, CDR2 YYDKDF, per germline (reference sequence). The ends lost 7 bases at V and 4 bases at J; junction bases unmatched: 3. The CDR3 runs to 13 residues. This record comes from a study of T cell responses to AZD1222 COVID-19 vaccine. Study results and caveats: It was only after the peak T cell response that any repertoires were sampled.

This sequence originates from an adult in good health. V gene TRBV15 combines with J gene TRBJ1-4; 7 bases agree with TRBD1. The sample in question was peripheral blood, obtained on day 0 of AZD1222 vaccination. CDR3 nucleotide sequence: TGTGCCACCAACAGGGGACATAATGAAAAACTGTTTTTT. Protein: CATNRGHNEKLFF. The full variable domain, with the rest looked up from reference TRBV15 and TRBJ1-4, is DAMVIQNPRYQVTQFGKPVTLSCSQTLNHNVMYWYQQKSSQAPKLLFHYYDKDFNNEADTPDNFQSRRPNTSFCFLDIRSPGLGDTAMYLCATNRGHNEKLFFGSGTQLSVL.